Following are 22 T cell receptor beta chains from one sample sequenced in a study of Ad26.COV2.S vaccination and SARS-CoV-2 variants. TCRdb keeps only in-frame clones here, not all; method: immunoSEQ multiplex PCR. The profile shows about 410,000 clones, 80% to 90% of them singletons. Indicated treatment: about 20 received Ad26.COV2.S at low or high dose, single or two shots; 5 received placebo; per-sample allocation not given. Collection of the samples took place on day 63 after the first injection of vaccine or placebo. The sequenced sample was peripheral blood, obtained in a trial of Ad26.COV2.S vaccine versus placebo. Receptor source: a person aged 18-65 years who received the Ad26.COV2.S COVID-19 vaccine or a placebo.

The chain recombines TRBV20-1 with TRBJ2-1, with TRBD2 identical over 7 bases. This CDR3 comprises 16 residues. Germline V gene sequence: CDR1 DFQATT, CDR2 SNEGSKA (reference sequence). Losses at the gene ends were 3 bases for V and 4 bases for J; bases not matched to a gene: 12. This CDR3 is CSASNRAGFRYNEQFF. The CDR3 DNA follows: TGCAGTGCTAGTAATAGAGCGGGGTTCCGTTACAATGAGCAGTTCTTC.

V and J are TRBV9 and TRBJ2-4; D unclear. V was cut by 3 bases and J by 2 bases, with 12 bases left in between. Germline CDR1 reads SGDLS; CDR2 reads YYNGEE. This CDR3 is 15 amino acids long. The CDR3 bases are TGTGCCAGCAGCGCCGGTATGTTATCCAAAAACATTCAGTACTTC. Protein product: CASSAGMLSKNIQYF.

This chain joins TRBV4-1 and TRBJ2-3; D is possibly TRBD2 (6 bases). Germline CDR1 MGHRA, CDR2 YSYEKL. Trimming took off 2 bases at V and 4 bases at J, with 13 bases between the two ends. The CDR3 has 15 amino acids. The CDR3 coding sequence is TGCGCCAGCAGCCAAATCGGACTAATCGCAGATACGCAGTATTTT. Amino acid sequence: CASSQIGLIADTQYF.

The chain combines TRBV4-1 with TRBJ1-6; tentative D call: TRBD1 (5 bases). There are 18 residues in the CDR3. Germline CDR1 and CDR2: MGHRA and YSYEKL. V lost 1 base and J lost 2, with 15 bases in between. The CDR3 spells CASSQGTPVGPYNSPLHF. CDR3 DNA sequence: TGCGCCAGCAGCCAAGGTACTCCGGTGGGGCCCTATAATTCACCCCTCCACTTT.

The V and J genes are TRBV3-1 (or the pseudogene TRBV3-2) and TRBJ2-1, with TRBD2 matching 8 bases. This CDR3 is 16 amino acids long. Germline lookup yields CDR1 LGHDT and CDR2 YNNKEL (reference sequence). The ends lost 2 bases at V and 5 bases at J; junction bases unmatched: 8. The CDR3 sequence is CASSQFPGGLNNEQFF. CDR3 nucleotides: TGTGCCAGCAGCCAATTCCCGGGGGGGCTTAACAATGAGCAGTTCTTC.

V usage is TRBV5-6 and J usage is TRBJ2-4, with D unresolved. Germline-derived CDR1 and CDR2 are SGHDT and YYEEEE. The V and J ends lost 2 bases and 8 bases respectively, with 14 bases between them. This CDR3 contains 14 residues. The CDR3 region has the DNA TGTGCCAGCAGCTTCCCCGACACTGAAGACATTCAGTACTTC. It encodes CASSFPDTEDIQYF.

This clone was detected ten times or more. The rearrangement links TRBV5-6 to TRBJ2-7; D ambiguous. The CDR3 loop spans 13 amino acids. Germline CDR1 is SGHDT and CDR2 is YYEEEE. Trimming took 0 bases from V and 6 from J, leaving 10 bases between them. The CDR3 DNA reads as TGTGCCAGCAGCTTGGGCGAAGTGGGCGAGCAGTACTTC. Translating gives CASSLGEVGEQYF.

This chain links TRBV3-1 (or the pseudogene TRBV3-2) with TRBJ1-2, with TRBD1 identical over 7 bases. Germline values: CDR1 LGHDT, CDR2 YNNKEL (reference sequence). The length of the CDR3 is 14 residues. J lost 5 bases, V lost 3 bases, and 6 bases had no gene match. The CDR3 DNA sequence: TGTGCCAGCAGCCAGGGGACAGACCTTTATGGCTACACCTTC. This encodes CASSQGTDLYGYTF.

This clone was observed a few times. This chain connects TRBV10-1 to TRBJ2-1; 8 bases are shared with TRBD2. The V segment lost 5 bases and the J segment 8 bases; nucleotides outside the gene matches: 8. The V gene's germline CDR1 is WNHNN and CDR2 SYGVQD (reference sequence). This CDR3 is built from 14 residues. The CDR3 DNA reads TGCGCCAGCAGTTTCGGGGGGGCCTCGGATGAGCAGTTCTTC. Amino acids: CASSFGGASDEQFF.

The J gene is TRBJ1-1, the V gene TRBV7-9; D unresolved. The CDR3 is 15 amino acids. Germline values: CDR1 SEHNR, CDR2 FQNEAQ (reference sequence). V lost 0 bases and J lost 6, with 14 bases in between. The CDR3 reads CASSLASQPRSEAFF. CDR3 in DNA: TGTGCCAGCAGCTTAGCAAGCCAACCGAGATCTGAAGCTTTCTTT. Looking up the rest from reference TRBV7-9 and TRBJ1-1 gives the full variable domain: DTGVSQNPRHKITKRGQNVTFRCDPISEHNRLYWYRQTLGQGPEFLTYFQNEAQLEKSRLLSDRFSAERPKGSFSTLEIQRTEQGDSAMYLCASSLASQPRSEAFFGQGTRLTVV.

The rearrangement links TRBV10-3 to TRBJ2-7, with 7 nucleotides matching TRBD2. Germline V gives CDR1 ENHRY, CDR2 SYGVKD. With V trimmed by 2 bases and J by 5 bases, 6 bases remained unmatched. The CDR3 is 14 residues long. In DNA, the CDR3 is TGTGCCATCAGTGAGCCGGGACTAAATAACGAGCAGTACTTC. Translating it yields CAISEPGLNNEQYF.

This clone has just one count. CDR3 nucleotides: TGTGCCAGCAGCTTAGGACTAGTTCAGGATACGCAGTATTTT. Encoded protein: CASSLGLVQDTQYF. The chain is built from TRBV11-3 and TRBJ2-3; the D gene is possibly TRBD2 (6 bases). The germline gives CDR1 SGHNT, CDR2 YENEEA. The V gene lost 1 base and the J gene lost 6 bases, with 11 bases spanning the gap. This CDR3 has 14 amino acids.

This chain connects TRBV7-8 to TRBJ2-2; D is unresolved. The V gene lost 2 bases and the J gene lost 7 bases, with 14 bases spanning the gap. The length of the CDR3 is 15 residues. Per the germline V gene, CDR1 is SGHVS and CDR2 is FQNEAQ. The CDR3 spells CASSLTLPQYGELFF. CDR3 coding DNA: TGTGCCAGCAGCTTAACGCTGCCCCAGTACGGGGAGCTGTTTTTT.

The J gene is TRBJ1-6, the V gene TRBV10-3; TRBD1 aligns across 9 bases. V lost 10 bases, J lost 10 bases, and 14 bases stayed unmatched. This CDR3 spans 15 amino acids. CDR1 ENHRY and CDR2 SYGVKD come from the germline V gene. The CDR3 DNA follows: TGTGCCACCAACACCGGGACAGGGTTTAACTCACCCCTCCACTTT. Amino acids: CATNTGTGFNSPLHF.

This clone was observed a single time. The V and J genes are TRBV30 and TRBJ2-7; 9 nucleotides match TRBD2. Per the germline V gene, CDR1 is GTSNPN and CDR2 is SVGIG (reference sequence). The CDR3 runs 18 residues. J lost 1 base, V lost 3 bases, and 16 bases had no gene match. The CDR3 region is CAWSRERGARDLSYEQYF. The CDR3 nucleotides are TGTGCCTGGAGCAGGGAGCGGGGGGCTAGAGACTTATCCTACGAGCAGTACTTC.

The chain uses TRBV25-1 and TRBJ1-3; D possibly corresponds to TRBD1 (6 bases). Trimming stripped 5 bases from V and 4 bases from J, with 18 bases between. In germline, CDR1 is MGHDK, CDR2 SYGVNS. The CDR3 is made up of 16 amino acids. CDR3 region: CASSPLWGASGNTIYF. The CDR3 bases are TGTGCCAGCAGTCCCCTTTGGGGGGCGAGCGGAAACACCATATATTTT.

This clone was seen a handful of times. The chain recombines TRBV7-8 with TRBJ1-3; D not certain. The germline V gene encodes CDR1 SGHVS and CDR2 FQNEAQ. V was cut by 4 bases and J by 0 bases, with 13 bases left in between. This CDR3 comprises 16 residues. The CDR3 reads CASSSGKTYSGNTIYF. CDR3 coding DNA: TGTGCCAGCAGCTCAGGCAAAACCTACTCTGGAAACACCATATATTTT.

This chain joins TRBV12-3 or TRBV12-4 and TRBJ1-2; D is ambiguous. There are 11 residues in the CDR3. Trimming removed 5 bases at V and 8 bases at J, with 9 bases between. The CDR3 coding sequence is TGTGCCAGCAGTCACGGTCGGGGCTACACCTTC. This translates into CASSHGRGYTF.

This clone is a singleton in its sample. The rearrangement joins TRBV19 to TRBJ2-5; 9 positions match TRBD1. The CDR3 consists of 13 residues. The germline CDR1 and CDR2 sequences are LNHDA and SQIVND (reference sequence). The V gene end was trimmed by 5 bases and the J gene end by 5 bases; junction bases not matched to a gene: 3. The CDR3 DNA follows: TGTGCCAGTAGTTCCGACAGGGGGGAGACCCAGTACTTC. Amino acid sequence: CASSSDRGETQYF.

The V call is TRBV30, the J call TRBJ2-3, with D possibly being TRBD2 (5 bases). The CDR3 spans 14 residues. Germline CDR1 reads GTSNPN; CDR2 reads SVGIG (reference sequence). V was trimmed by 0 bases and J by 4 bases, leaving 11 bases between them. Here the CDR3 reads CAWSVLGIADTQYF. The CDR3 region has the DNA TGTGCCTGGAGTGTACTAGGGATAGCAGATACGCAGTATTTT.

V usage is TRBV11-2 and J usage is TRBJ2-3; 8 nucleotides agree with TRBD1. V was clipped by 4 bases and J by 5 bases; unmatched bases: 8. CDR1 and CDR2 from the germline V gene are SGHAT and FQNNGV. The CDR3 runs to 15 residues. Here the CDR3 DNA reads TGTGCCAGCAGCTCCATCCAGGGGGCGTTAGATACGCAGTATTTT. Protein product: CASSSIQGALDTQYF.

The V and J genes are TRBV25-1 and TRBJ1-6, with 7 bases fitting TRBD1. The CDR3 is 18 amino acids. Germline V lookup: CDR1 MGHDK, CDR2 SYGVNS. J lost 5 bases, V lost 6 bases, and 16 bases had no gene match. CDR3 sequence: CASSPGRGGTDNNSPLHF. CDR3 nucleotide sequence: TGTGCCAGCAGCCCAGGTCGGGGGGGGACAGACAATAATTCACCCCTCCACTTT.